This TCR beta chain derives from a study of T cell repertoires in cytomegalovirus infection (dated by TCRdb to about 2019). A note on the overall study: Recently identified HLA-C-restricted CMV epitopes, whose presentation resists viral immunomodulation, were targeted by peptide stimulations together with well-studied HLA-B-restricted epitopes. The HLA type of each donor mattered for the analysis, because public TCR beta signatures pointed to carriage of CMV infection along with the matching HLA type.

This sample was sequenced with an Illumina HiSeq 1500. The public reads were run again by TCRdb, first through fastp at Q25 and then through MiXCR, and only productive beta chains were kept. Every CDR3 protein is listed once, alongside the most common genes and DNA of its rows. Here the sample has roughly 990,000 distinct CDR3 sequences; roughly 30% occur a single time. The ten largest account for more than 13% of the sample. CDR1 and CDR2 were assigned from the germline V gene as MGHRA and YSYEKL. A distance of 16 bases separates the germline ends of V and J, which lose 2 bases and 8 bases respectively. Including cysteine and phenylalanine, the CDR3 has 16 amino acids. This entry keeps only the CDR3 DNA: 48 bases, framed from base 1. As regards this clonotype: Its antigen remains undetermined. Per-nucleotide qualities are absent, and no much larger clonotype sits a single base away.

The treatment or condition tag for this specimen amounts to: in vitro stimulation with specific CMV peptide epitopes to enrich CMV-specific T cells. Broad study findings and their caveats: Cumulative frequency of public TCR beta family members discriminated carriers of CMV infection plus the relevant HLA type in this cohort and an independent approximately 360-donor cohort. The ex vivo response was dominated by HLA-C-restricted CMV-specific TCR beta clonotypes, and the single most frequent clonotype in two of eight donors was supplied by these HLA-C-restricted clonotypes.

In this chain, TRBV4-1 is recombined with TRBJ1-6; there is no confident call for the D gene. The TCR comes from a human donor in good health (CMV status not recorded). Some clones in this sample may be carry-over from other donors' samples. The source was cultured CD8+ T cells from PBMCs, collected from culture after CMV antigen stimulation. Read as DNA, the sequence is TGCGCCAGCAGCCAAACACATGAGGGCCCTGATTCACCCCTCCACTTT. Translated, it gives CASSQTHEGPDSPLHF.